The text below deals with one T cell receptor beta chain. Its target is unknown. The J segment lost 0 bases and the V segment lost 0 bases, leaving 2 bases of the junction unmatched. CDR1 is LGHNA, CDR2 YNFKEQ, per germline. The CDR3 totals 17 residues. The record originates from a study of cytomegalovirus exposure and HLA in healthy donors. Overall study context: Falling in the Caucasian-associated ancestry cluster were about 80% of under 450 genotyped donors.

Notes on the study in general: Researchers counted roughly 150 TCR beta chains as cytomegalovirus-associated. Sequencing probably produced one cluster of sequence variants that were highly shared. In vitro confirmation showed a few CMV-associated chains to be CMV antigen specific.

With 60 Vbeta and 13 Jbeta primers, the PCR was carried out. The table came from immunoSEQ multiplex PCR; TCRdb's copy has only in-frame clones and leaves some out. Its table records tens of thousands of clones. This receptor was obtained from a woman between 45 and 60 years old in good health and CMV-seropositive. The sequencing sample was made of PBMCs. The J gene is TRBJ2-1, the V gene TRBV4-2; 10 nucleotides agree with TRBD2. CDR3 bases: TGTGCCAGCAGCCAAGAACCTAGCGGGAGCTCCTACAATGAGCAGTTCTTC. The encoded protein is CASSQEPSGSSYNEQFF.